This TCR beta chain was observed in a study of radiation and T cells in renal cell carcinoma. The overall study: Nephrectomy followed 15 Gy stereotactic body radiation by 4 weeks.

General study results and limits: Without pretreatment biopsies, baseline tumor clonotype presence was undetermined. Top tumor clonotypes rose in blood 2 weeks post-radiation, then contracted.

The time point is: baseline pretreatment blood. Noted treatment: 15 Gy SBRT to primary tumor, nephrectomy 4 weeks later. Serial blood draws occurred at baseline and 2 and 4 weeks post-SBRT. Comment on this clone: The antigen is undetermined.

The table came from immunoSEQ multiplex PCR; TCRdb's copy has only in-frame clones and leaves some out. The sample includes 130,000 to 150,000 clones, approximately 91% of them seen just once. The source of this sequence is a woman in her forties or fifties with renal cell carcinoma. This sample comprised blood, obtained from a patient whose treatment included radiotherapy and nephrectomy.

The CDR3 region has the DNA TGTGCCAGCCAAGGGGGGACATCCTTGAACACTGAAGCTTTCTTT. This gives the protein CASQGGTSLNTEAFF. This chain connects TRBV18 to TRBJ1-1, with D possibly TRBD1 on 6 matching bases. The germline V gene encodes CDR1 KGHSH and CDR2 LQKENI. Trimming stripped 8 bases from V and 0 bases from J, with 16 bases between. There are 15 residues in the CDR3.